This T cell receptor beta chain is drawn from a study of cytomegalovirus exposure and HLA in healthy donors. PCR was performed using 60 Vbeta and 13 Jbeta primers. Some clones are missing from TCRdb's copy, which holds only in-frame ones; the method was immunoSEQ multiplex PCR. This sample has about 160,000 clones, with 65% to 90% found just once. V was clipped by 0 bases and J by 2 bases, with 11 bases between them. The CDR3 is 15 amino acids. Germline values: CDR1 SGHRS, CDR2 YFSETQ. The origin of this receptor is a woman aged 18-35 years in good health and CMV-seronegative. The rearrangement links TRBV5-1 to TRBJ1-2; D uncertain. The sequenced sample was PBMCs. CDR3 in amino acids: CASSLGGETNYGYTF. In nucleotides, the CDR3 is TGCGCCAGCAGCTTGGGTGGAGAAACCAACTATGGCTACACCTTC.